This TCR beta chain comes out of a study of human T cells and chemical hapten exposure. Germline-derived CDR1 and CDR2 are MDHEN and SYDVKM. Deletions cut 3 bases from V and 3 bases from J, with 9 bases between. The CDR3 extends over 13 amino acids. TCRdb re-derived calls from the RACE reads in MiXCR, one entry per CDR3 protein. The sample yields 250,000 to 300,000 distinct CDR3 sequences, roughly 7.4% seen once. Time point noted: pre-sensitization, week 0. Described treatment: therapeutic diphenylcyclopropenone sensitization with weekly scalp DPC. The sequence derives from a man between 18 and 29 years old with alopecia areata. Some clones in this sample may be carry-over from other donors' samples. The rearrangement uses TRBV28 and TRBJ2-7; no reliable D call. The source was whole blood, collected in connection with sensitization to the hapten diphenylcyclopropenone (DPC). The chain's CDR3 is CASSFDTLYEQYF. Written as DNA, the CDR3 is TGTGCCAGCAGTTTCGACACCCTCTACGAGCAGTACTTC.